The 8 T cell receptor beta chains below were found in one sample sequenced in a study of OX40 agonist ivuxolimab in advanced cancers. Repertoires were generated with immunoSEQ multiplex PCR, while TCRdb's copy carries only in-frame clones and drops some. The profile covers about 32,000 clones, with roughly 89% appearing a single time and about 25% taken by the ten largest. Material: CD4+ or CD8+ T cells sorted from blood, obtained in a trial of the OX40 agonist ivuxolimab. These TCRs come from an adult with an advanced solid tumor such as melanoma, head and neck, liver or kidney cancer.

The chain joins TRBV7-8 to TRBJ2-7, with D uncertain. Per the germline V gene, CDR1 is SGHVS and CDR2 is FQNEAQ. V shed 5 bases and J shed 5 bases, with 10 bases lying between them. The CDR3 contains 12 residues. The CDR3 nucleotides read TGTGCCAGCAGCCCGGGTAGGGACGAGCAGTACTTC. Its protein is CASSPGRDEQYF. Drawing the rest from reference TRBV7-8 and TRBJ2-7, the complete variable domain is GAGVSQSPRYKVAKRGQDVALRCDPISGHVSLFWYQQALGQGPEFLTYFQNEAQLDKSGLPSDRFFAERPEGSVSTLKIQRTQQEDSAVYLCASSPGRDEQYFGPGTRLTVT.

This clone has just one count. Compared with germline, one end of the junction differs, possibly owing to a read error. The rearrangement uses TRBV7-7 and TRBJ2-1, with 12 bases aligning to TRBD2. The germline V gene encodes CDR1 SSHAT and CDR2 FNYEAQ (reference sequence). CDR3 length: 14 residues. The chain's CDR3 is CASSAGTSGNEQFF. The CDR3 DNA reads as TGTGCTAGCAGCGCCGGGACTAGCGGGAATGAGCAGTTCTTC.

The J gene is TRBJ2-7, the V gene TRBV2; D is tentatively TRBD1 or TRBD2 (5 bases each). CDR3 length equals 15 residues. Trimming took off 6 bases at V and 2 bases at J, with 17 bases between the two ends. The V gene's germline CDR1 is SNHLY and CDR2 FYNNEI. The CDR3 nucleotides are TGTGCCAGCAGGGACCCCCGGGACGAGACCTACGAGCAGTACTTC. Translation gives CASRDPRDETYEQYF.

The J gene is TRBJ2-7, the V gene TRBV11-2; the D call may be TRBD1 or TRBD2 (5 bases each). The V gene's germline CDR1 is SGHAT and CDR2 FQNNGV. Between the trimmed V and J ends, which lost 3 bases and 0 bases, there was a span of 12 bases. This CDR3 has 15 amino acids. The CDR3 protein is CASSFRDRSSYEQYF. The CDR3 DNA is TGTGCCAGCAGCTTCCGGGACCGCAGCTCCTACGAGCAGTACTTC.

The rearrangement links TRBV19 to TRBJ2-7; TRBD1 is a possible D gene (6 bases). Trimming cost V 3 bases and J 0 bases, with 12 bases left between them. The CDR3 extends over 15 amino acids. Germline CDR1 reads LNHDA; CDR2 reads SQIVND (reference sequence). The CDR3 sequence: CASSISGASSYEQYF. The CDR3 DNA reads as TGTGCCAGTAGTATCTCAGGGGCCAGCTCCTACGAGCAGTACTTC.

The V gene is TRBV11-2, the J gene TRBJ1-2; D is ambiguous. The CDR3 covers 14 residues. Trimming removed 4 bases at V and 8 bases at J, with 17 bases between. Germline V gene lookup returns CDR1 SGHAT and CDR2 FQNNGV. CDR3 sequence: CASSSPGKVLGYTF. DNA of the CDR3: TGTGCCAGCAGCTCCCCCGGGAAGGTCTTAGGCTACACCTTC.

For the CDR3, the DNA is TGTGCCAGCAGTGAAGACAGCTCCTACGAGCAGTACTTC. Its protein is CASSEDSSYEQYF. The gene calls are TRBV6-1 and TRBJ2-7; D uncertain. Germline CDR1 reads MNHNS; CDR2 reads SASEGT. The germline V and J ends were trimmed by 1 base and 0 bases, with 4 bases remaining between them. The CDR3 is made up of 13 amino acids.

V gene TRBV28 combines with J gene TRBJ2-7, with 8 bases matching TRBD2. The CDR3 loop spans 15 amino acids. The germline CDR1 and CDR2 sequences are MDHEN and SYDVKM. V shed 0 bases and J 4 bases; nucleotides not matched to a gene: 5. The CDR3 nucleotides read TGTGCCAGCAGTTTATGGACCAGCGGGAGTTACGAGCAGTACTTC. Translating it yields CASSLWTSGSYEQYF.